These T cell receptor beta chains were read from a single sample in a study of technical replicates of blood from a handful of donors. Profiled with immunoSEQ multiplex PCR; TCRdb holds only in-frame clones, not every one. The sample lists approximately 79,000 clones, more than 85% occurring once. Sequencing was done on a sample of T cells isolated from PBMCs. These receptors were obtained from a human donor in good health. CDR3s include the opening cysteine and the closing phenylalanine or tryptophan. Each record gives: CDR3 DNA, CDR3 protein, D gene, J gene, V gene, clone size. The D gene is left open where the match is weak. The listing skips clone size in some rows; elsewhere it reads once, few, many or a size class.

TGTGCCAGCAGCTTTCACTATGATACGCAGTATTTT CASSFHYDTQYF . TRBJ2-3 TRBV7-9 .
TGTGCCAGCAGCTTTGCGGCTAGCAAGAACACCGGGGAGCTGTTTTTT CASSFAASKNTGELFF . TRBJ2-2 TRBV12-1 .
TGTGCCAGCAGCTCAGGATACTACGAGCAGTACTTC CASSSGYYEQYF . TRBJ2-7 TRBV11-2 .
TGTGCCAGCAGCGTCAGTGGGACAGGGAGAACCGGGGAGCTGTTTTTT CASSVSGTGRTGELFF TRBD1 TRBJ2-2 TRBV9 .
TGTGCCAGCAGCGTGGACGGGGACTATGAGACCCAGTACTTC CASSVDGDYETQYF TRBD2 TRBJ2-5 TRBV11-2 .
TGCGCCAGCAGCTTGGGCGGGAATAGCAATCAGCCCCAGCATTTT CASSLGGNSNQPQHF . TRBJ1-5 TRBV5-1 .
TGTGCCAGTAGTATCGTTGGCGGGGAGGGCCACGAGCAGTACTTC CASSIVGGEGHEQYF TRBD2 TRBJ2-7 TRBV19 .
TGCGCCAGCAGTCAGAGTCTACGGGGGAACAATGAGCAGTTCTTC CASSQSLRGNNEQFF . TRBJ2-1 TRBV10-1 .
TGTGCCAGCAGCGTCCTAGCGGGAGTTCTATACGAGCAGTACTTC CASSVLAGVLYEQYF TRBD2 TRBJ2-7 TRBV9 .
TGTGCCAGCAGCTTAGGGGAGGTAGCGGGAGTGTACGAGCAGTACTTC CASSLGEVAGVYEQYF TRBD2 TRBJ2-7 TRBV7-9 .
TGTGCCAGCAGTCAACACGGGGGAGAGCAGTACTTC CASSQHGGEQYF . TRBJ2-7 TRBV7-3 few
TGTGCCAGCAGTAAAGACAGGATTGTAGCTAATGAAAAACTGTTTTTT CASSKDRIVANEKLFF . TRBJ1-4 TRBV2 .
TGTGCCAGTAGTACCCGGGACAGTTTCTATGGCTACACCTTC CASSTRDSFYGYTF TRBD1 TRBJ1-2 TRBV19 .
TGTGCCAGCTCCTATAGCGAAAAGCAGTTCTTC CASSYSEKQFF . TRBJ2-1 TRBV11-2 .
TGTGCCACCAGCAGAGTGAAAGGGGCGAACACCGGGGAGCTGTTTTTT CATSRVKGANTGELFF . TRBJ2-2 TRBV15 .
TGTGGGACAGGGGGGGACAGGAGCGAGCAGTACTTC CGTGGDRSEQYF TRBD1 TRBJ2-7 TRBV30 .
TGTGCCAGCAGCAGACTTAGCGGGAGGGTCAGCAATGAGCAGTTCTTC CASSRLSGRVSNEQFF . TRBJ2-1 TRBV12-1 .
TGTGCCAGCAGCTTAAATGGTGGCAGCTATGGCTACACCTTC CASSLNGGSYGYTF . TRBJ1-2 TRBV7-2 .
TGTGCCATCAGTGAGGTTCGGGAGGGCCTCCGGGAGCAGTACTTC CAISEVREGLREQYF TRBD2 TRBJ2-7 TRBV10-3 .
TGTGCCAGCAGTTTTCAATATCAGGAAAAACTGTTTTTT CASSFQYQEKLFF . TRBJ1-4 TRBV28 .
TGTGCCAGCAGCCAAGGCCCAGCGGGAGGGCTCTCTCACGAGCAGTACTTC CASSQGPAGGLSHEQYF TRBD2 TRBJ2-7 TRBV4-2 .
TGTGCCAGCAGCCCTACCGGGGACTACAATGAGCAGTTCTTC CASSPTGDYNEQFF . TRBJ2-1 TRBV5-5 .
TGTGCCAGCAGCGTTGGGTGGGGAGGCACCATATATTTT CASSVGWGGTIYF . TRBJ1-3 TRBV9 .
TGTGCCAGCAGCTTGGAGGGGAGGGGGGTACAGCCCCAGCATTTT CASSLEGRGVQPQHF . TRBJ1-5 TRBV28 .
TGTGCCAGCAGTTCGACCAGATCGACTAGCGGGAGTATGAATGAGCAGTTCTTC CASSSTRSTSGSMNEQFF TRBD2 TRBJ2-1 TRBV27 .
TGCGCCAGCAGCTTATTAGCGGGGTACCAAGAGACCCAGTACTTC CASSLLAGYQETQYF TRBD2 TRBJ2-5 TRBV5-1 .
TGTGCCAGCAGCCCCGCCCTTGGGAAAAGAGGGAGCACAGATACGCAGTATTTT CASSPALGKRGSTDTQYF . TRBJ2-3 TRBV9 .
TGCGCCAGCAGCTTGAGCGGGAGAAGGAGCGGGAGTGACGAGCAGTACTTC CASSLSGRRSGSDEQYF TRBD2 TRBJ2-7 TRBV5-1 .
TGTGCCAGCAGCTTAAAGGGGGCGTACATTTATGGCTACACCTTC CASSLKGAYIYGYTF TRBD1 TRBJ1-2 TRBV28 .
TGTGCCAGCAGCCAGACAGGGCTTTATGGCTACACCTTC CASSQTGLYGYTF TRBD1 TRBJ1-2 TRBV7-3 .
TGTGCCAGCAGCATTCTAGCGGGAGTAGCCGAGCAGTACTTC CASSILAGVAEQYF TRBD2 TRBJ2-7 TRBV5-5 .
TGTGCCAGCAGCCAAGAGAGGCGGCAGAACTATGGCTACACCTTC CASSQERRQNYGYTF . TRBJ1-2 TRBV4-2 .
TGTGCCTGGAGCGCGGGGAGGGAGACCCAGTACTTC CAWSAGRETQYF . TRBJ2-5 TRBV30 .
TGCGCCAGCAGCCAAGATCAACAGGTCCCTGAAGCTTTCTTT CASSQDQQVPEAFF . TRBJ1-1 TRBV4-1 few
TGTGCCAAGCAGGGGGATATCCACGAGCAGTACTTC CAKQGDIHEQYF TRBD1 TRBJ2-7 TRBV19 once
TGTGCTAGCGCCACTAACACAGGGTCTGGGGAAAAACTGTTTTTT CASATNTGSGEKLFF . TRBJ1-4 TRBV7-7 .
TGTGCCAGCAGCGCTTTTCCCACTAGCGACTCCTACAATGAGCAGTTCTTC CASSAFPTSDSYNEQFF TRBD2 TRBJ2-1 TRBV9 .
TGTGCCAGCACGAGGTTAGCGGGAGGGGTGGATACGCAGTATTTT CASTRLAGGVDTQYF TRBD2 TRBJ2-3 TRBV2 .
TGTGCCAGCAGCTGGGACTACACCGGGGAGCTGTTTTTT CASSWDYTGELFF . TRBJ2-2 TRBV7-7 .
TGTGCCAGCAGCTTTCTAGCGGGAGGTGACGAGCAGTACTTC CASSFLAGGDEQYF TRBD2 TRBJ2-7 TRBV5-8 .
TGTGCCATCAGTGAGGAACAGGGGGTAAACACCATATATTTT CAISEEQGVNTIYF TRBD1 TRBJ1-3 TRBV10-3 once
TGTGCCAGCAGCTTTCGAGGGGGCGCAACCTACGAGCAGTACTTC CASSFRGGATYEQYF TRBD1 TRBJ2-7 TRBV7-2 .
TGTGCCAGCACCTCTATGGGGGCACGCAATCAGCCCCAGCATTTT CASTSMGARNQPQHF . TRBJ1-5 TRBV27 .
TGTGCCAGCAGTTCCGGGACAGAGAAGCAAAAACTGTTTTTT CASSSGTEKQKLFF TRBD1 TRBJ1-4 TRBV7-9 once
TGTGCCAGCAGTGAAAGCCCCGGGACAGCAGATACGCAGTATTTT CASSESPGTADTQYF TRBD1 TRBJ2-3 TRBV2 .
TGTGCCAGCAGTTGGACAGGGTTGGGCACTGAAGCTTTCTTT CASSWTGLGTEAFF TRBD1 TRBJ1-1 TRBV7-9 .
TGCGCCAGCAGCACCGGACAGGGGCGCTACGAGCAGTACTTC CASSTGQGRYEQYF TRBD1 TRBJ2-7 TRBV5-1 once
TGTGCCAGCAGAGCGGGACTGCCTAGCACAGATACGCAGTATTTT CASRAGLPSTDTQYF TRBD2 TRBJ2-3 TRBV7-9 .